This TCR beta chain was recovered during a study of cytomegalovirus exposure and HLA in healthy donors listed by TCRdb under 2017. Regarding the study in general: An earlier analysis of several hundred of the donors reported 250 to 350 Gb of sequence data and around 120 million unique TCR beta sequences from approximately 180 million T cells. Roughly 290 gigabases of sequencing data and 70 million to 95 million unique TCR sequences made up an early release that covered over 550 HLA-typed donors. Of the 300 to 500 genotyped donors, 75% to 85% were placed in the genetic ancestry cluster associated with self-reported Caucasian donors. The study aimed to test whether signatures of past pathogen exposure could be identified by cataloging public T cell receptors. The T cell repertoires of under 700 subjects were profiled by immunosequencing and related to cytomegalovirus serostatus. In addition to the first cohort of 650 to 800 subjects, a separate validation cohort of approximately 130 different subjects was used. The study combined high-throughput TCR immunosequencing, statistical association of individual TCRs with disease status, and machine learning to predict cytomegalovirus infection status. In a later analysis, previously published TCR beta repertoires from 500 to 750 donors were re-analyzed and high-resolution HLA genotyping was added so that TCR occurrence patterns could be studied. Rather than drawing on any new phenotypic data, the later analysis identified candidate immune exposures from TCR beta sequences and the way those sequences occurred across donors. An earlier analysis of around 580 of the donors used high-throughput TCR beta sequencing to judge whether each TCR beta V gene segment behaved as functional or pseudogenic. Alongside the repertoire data, information on donor age, sex, ethnicity and CMV serostatus was compiled. In a later genetic analysis, genome-wide SNP genotypes for about three fifths of the roughly 670 donors were used, and that subset was treated as a discovery cohort. Every discovery cohort repertoire had been produced on one sequencing platform. HLA typing covered class I and class II loci at four-digit resolution. The number of typed donors differed by locus: about 629-640 for A, B, C, DRB1 and DQB1; some 500 for DQA1; 606 for DPA1; and about 470 for DPB1. Several DR-DQ haplotypes were handled as single units for association and clustering because linkage in the cohort was strong. Among some 400 genotyped donors of the cohort, an average of roughly 230,000 unique TCR beta nucleotide sequences was sequenced per donor, of which 15% to 20% were non-productive.

In total, just over 650 healthy bone marrow donors made up the cohort. At the time of sampling, every cohort member was nominally healthy, though immune exposures that went unrecorded were likely present. The donor was CMV seronegative and belonged to the group of 380 or so seronegative cohort members. Each donor provided a peripheral blood sample, and peripheral blood mononuclear cells were used for TCR beta sequencing. The Qiagen DNeasy Blood Extraction Kit was used to extract genomic DNA from the blood cell samples. The library was built by means of the immunoSEQ multiplex PCR assay. The multiplex PCR relied on a mix of 60 forward primers for TCR Vbeta segments and 13 reverse primers for TCR Jbeta segments. A multiplex PCR assay on genomic DNA amplified the CDR3 region of rearranged TCR beta genes. The amplified TCR beta libraries were sequenced on the Illumina HiSeq System as 87-base-pair reads. In the source study's methods: In a later analysis, around 80 million unique TCR beta chains were counted across the roughly 700 repertoires, and roughly 10 million of these chains were shared by at least two donors. Raw reads were error-corrected and collapsed into unique sequences with a nearest-neighbor algorithm that merged closely related sequences to remove PCR and sequencing errors. To assign V, D and J gene segments, CDR3 sequences were aligned to IMGT reference sequences. For a sequence to be retained, a match of at least six nucleotides to both a V gene segment and a J gene segment was required. Rearrangements were called productive when the CDR3 lacked stop codons and stayed in frame with V and J; all others were non-productive. Following IMGT convention, CDR3 was defined as the stretch from the second conserved V-encoded cysteine to the conserved J-encoded phenylalanine. The earlier analysis of 500 to 750 of the donors excluded any sequence lacking an unambiguous match to a single V gene segment. In an earlier analysis of 587 of the donors, a V segment was called functional when productive rearrangements were above 56.7%, and segregating when the standard deviation between donors exceeded 5%. A statistical classification framework was developed to diagnose cytomegalovirus status using the catalog of TCR beta chain sequences. In a later analysis, TCR nucleotide sequences were compared against IMGT/GENE-DB human TR gene sequences so that V and J genes could be assigned. A later analysis assigned CDR3 sequences and most-parsimonious VDJ recombination scenarios with the TCRdist pipeline. A later analysis defined each TCR beta chain by its CDR3 amino acid sequence plus V-gene family, and excluded reads lacking a unique V-gene family. In a later analysis, 500 to 650 highly shared, low-generation-probability nucleotide sequences were removed to address suspected cross-contamination and a sequencing artifact. In a later analysis, a clonal expansion index was calculated for each public chain from normalized within-repertoire ranks of inferred template counts. In a later analysis, generation probabilities were computed using a VDJ recombination model fitted to out-of-frame rearrangements, and the results were checked against IGoR. A later analysis scored TCR-TCR, TCR-HLA and TCR-CMV co-occurrence with hypergeometric tests, applying a repertoire-size bias correction to TCR pairs. False discovery rates were estimated in a later analysis by permuting HLA or CMV assignments 20 times. In a later analysis, co-occurring TCRs were grouped using DBSCAN, and TCRdist sequence similarity was added for clustering within HLA-allele-positive subsets. For co-occurrence clustering, repertoires with fewer than 30,000 or more than 120,000 public chains were excluded, along with five repertoires with anomalous nucleotide sharing. Sourced from immuneACCESS, this table was stored by TCRdb with only in-frame sequences that have V and J called. A share of the clones is absent; for the studies checked, an unresolved V gene accounts for under half, and the remainder has no known explanation. Clonal size and the V and J genes are those of that table, whereas D and trimming came from the DNA. Recorded for this sample are approximately 170,000 clones; about 85% of them occurred a single time. The ten top clones hold 1% of the sample.

This clone was recorded once. Its binding antigen is unknown. Qualities for individual bases were not recorded, and no much larger clone is one base off. On the study overall, not on this receptor specifically: Several of the top co-occurrence clusters appeared to be linked to parvovirus B19, influenza, CMV and Epstein-Barr virus, according to a later analysis. According to the authors, the approach could potentially be generalized to other disease states and immunological phenotypes. When HLA alleles, especially DR and DQ, strongly co-occurred, TCR associations were difficult to assign to individual alleles. In vitro tests confirmed that a few of the cytomegalovirus-associated TCR beta chains recognize cytomegalovirus antigens. According to a later analysis, TCR association rates differed among HLA loci, with DRB1 alleles showing the most associated TCRs and HLA-C alleles showing the fewest. A later analysis associated 15,000 to 20,000 TCR beta sequences with specific HLA alleles at a false discovery rate of 0.05. Most CMV-associated TCR beta chains appeared to be HLA-restricted in a later analysis, and the HLA associations seemed to be driven largely by CMV exposure. The presence/absence analyses assumed that sequencing depth was roughly uniform across donors, and that assumption may not be true. A further reported finding was that TCR beta sequences accurately predicted the HLA-A and HLA-B alleles for most subjects in the first cohort. The study listed approximately 150 TCR beta chains as associated with cytomegalovirus. In a later analysis, HLA-associated TCR beta chains were found to be more clonally expanded and to have lower generation probabilities than equally common non-associated chains. The classifier was reported to diagnose cytomegalovirus status with high specificity and sensitivity in both the original and validation cohorts. In an earlier analysis of fewer than 750 of the donors, most TCR beta V segments were observed in productive rearrangements about 90% or about 30% of the time, broadly matching IMGT annotations. A cluster of highly shared sequence variants was judged likely to represent a technical artifact of the sequencing pipeline. For the cohort, immune exposure information was limited to CMV serostatus. The earlier analysis of approximately 590 of the donors excluded approximately 15 rarely observed V segments, including chromosome 9 orphons, because counts were too low. V-gene and J-gene trimming of TCR beta chains was associated with a missense DCLRE1C variant in a later genetic analysis, and the association was replicated in an independent cohort. Correlated functional status among segregating V segments might be attributable to linkage disequilibrium, but an unknown experimental factor could not be ruled out. The 87-base-pair reads could not distinguish some IMGT-functional V segments, including TRBV6-2 and TRBV6-3, so those segments were excluded. This cohort had only TCR beta chains sequenced, and the lack of alpha or paired-chain data limited which features could be detected. Because some donors lacked HLA typing at each locus, the association tests relied only on the typed subset. Compared with the approximately 720-donor mean, donors in an Asian-associated ancestry cluster had fewer N-insertions in productive TCRs, according to a later genetic analysis. Across donors, most TCR sequences were observed very rarely, whereas some public TCRs were present in many individuals.

At the junction V is shortened by 3 bases and J by 0 bases, with 17 bases in between. Per the germline V gene, MDHEN is the CDR1 and SYDVKM is the CDR2. Reading from cysteine to phenylalanine, the CDR3 counts 18 amino acids. The only DNA kept is the CDR3, 54 bases in frame from the first base. The TCR was taken from a boy aged 2 to 10 in good health and CMV-seronegative. The sequence joins TRBV28 to TRBJ2-2; a tentative D match to TRBD1 spans 5 bases. Sequenced sample: PBMCs. Here the CDR3 is given as CASSFSGRATSNTGELFF. The nucleotides read TGTGCCAGCAGTTTTTCTGGCAGGGCCACCTCGAACACCGGGGAGCTGTTTTTT.